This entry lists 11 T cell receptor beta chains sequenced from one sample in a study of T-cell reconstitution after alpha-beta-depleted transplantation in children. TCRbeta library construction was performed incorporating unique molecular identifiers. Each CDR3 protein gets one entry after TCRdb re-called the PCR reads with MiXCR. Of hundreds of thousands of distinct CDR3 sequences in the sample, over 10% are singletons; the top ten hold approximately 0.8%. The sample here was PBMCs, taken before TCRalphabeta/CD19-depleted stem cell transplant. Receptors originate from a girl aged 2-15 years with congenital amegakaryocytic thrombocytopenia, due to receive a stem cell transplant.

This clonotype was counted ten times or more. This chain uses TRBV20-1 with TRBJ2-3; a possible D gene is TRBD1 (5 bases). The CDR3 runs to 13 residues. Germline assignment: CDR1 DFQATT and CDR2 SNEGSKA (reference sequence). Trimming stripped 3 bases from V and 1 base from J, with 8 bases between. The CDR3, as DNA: TGCAGTGCTAGTTCAGGGCGCACAGATACGCAGTATTTT. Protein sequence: CSASSGRTDTQYF.

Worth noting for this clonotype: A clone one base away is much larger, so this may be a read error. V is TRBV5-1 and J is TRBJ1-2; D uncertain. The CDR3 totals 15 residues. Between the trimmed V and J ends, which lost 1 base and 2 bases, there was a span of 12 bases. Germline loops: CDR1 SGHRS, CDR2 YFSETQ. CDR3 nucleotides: TGCGCCAGCAGCTTGCCGGGAGGGCGCAACTATGGCTACACCTTC. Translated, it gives CASSLPGGRNYGYTF.

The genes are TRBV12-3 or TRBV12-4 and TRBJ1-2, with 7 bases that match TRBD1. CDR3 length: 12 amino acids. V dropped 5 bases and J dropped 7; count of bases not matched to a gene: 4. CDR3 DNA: TGTGCCAGCAGTCATCAGGGGGGTGGCTACACCTTC. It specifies CASSHQGGGYTF.

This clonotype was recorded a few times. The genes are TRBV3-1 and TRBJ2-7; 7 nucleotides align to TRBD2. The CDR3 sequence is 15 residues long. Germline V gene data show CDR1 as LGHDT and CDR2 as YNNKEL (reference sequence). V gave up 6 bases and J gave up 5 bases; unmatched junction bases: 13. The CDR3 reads CASSTEGRAFHEQYF. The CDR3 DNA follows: TGTGCCAGCAGTACAGAGGGGAGGGCCTTTCACGAGCAGTACTTC.

CDR3 residues: CGVWVPSTDTQYF. The CDR3 DNA reads as TGCGGGGTGTGGGTCCCTAGCACAGATACGCAGTATTTT. J is TRBJ2-3 and V is TRBV20-1; D is unresolved. Per the germline V gene, CDR1 is DFQATT and CDR2 is SNEGSKA (reference sequence). The CDR3 consists of 13 residues.

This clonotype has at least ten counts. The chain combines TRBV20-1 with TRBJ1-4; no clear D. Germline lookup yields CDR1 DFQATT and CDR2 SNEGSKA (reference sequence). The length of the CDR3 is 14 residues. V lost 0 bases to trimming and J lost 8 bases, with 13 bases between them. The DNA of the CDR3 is TGCAGTGCTAGAGATCGTGGTTTTGGGGAAAAACTGTTTTTT. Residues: CSARDRGFGEKLFF.

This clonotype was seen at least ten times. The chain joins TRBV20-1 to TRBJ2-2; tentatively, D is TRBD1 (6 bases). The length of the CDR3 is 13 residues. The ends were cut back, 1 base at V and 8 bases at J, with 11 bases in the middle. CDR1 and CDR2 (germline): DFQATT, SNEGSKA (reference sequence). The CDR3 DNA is TGCAGTGCTAGAGGGACAGCTAGGGGGGAGCTGTTTTTT. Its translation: CSARGTARGELFF.

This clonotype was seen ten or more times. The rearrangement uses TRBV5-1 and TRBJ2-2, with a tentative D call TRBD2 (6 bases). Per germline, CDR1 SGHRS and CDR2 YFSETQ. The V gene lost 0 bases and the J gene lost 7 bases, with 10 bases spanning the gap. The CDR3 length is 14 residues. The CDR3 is CASSLELAGGELFF. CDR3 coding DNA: TGCGCCAGCAGCTTGGAACTAGCAGGCGGGGAGCTGTTTTTT.

The CDR3 sequence is CASSPDSPTVYSNQPQHF. The CDR3 coding sequence is TGTGCCAGTAGTCCGGACAGTCCTACTGTCTATAGCAATCAGCCCCAGCATTTT. The J gene is TRBJ1-5, the V gene TRBV19; D is possibly TRBD1 (6 bases). The CDR3 is 18 residues long. V dropped 5 bases and J dropped 0 bases, with 20 bases sitting between them. Germline-derived CDR1 and CDR2 are LNHDA and SQIVND (reference sequence).

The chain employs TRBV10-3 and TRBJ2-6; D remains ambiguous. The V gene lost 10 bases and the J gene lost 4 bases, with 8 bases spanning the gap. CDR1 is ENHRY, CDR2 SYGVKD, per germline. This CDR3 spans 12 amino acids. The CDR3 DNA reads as TGTGCCACCAACGGAGGGGCCAACGTCCTGACTTTC. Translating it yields CATNGGANVLTF.

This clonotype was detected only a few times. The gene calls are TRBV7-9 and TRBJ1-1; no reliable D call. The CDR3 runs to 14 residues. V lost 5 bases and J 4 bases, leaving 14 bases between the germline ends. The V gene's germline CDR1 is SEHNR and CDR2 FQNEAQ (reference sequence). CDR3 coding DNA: TGTGCCAGCAGCCCGGCGGGAAGGAGCACTGAAGCTTTCTTT. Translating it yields CASSPAGRSTEAFF.